This T cell receptor (beta chain) was found in a study of blood T cell repertoires in COVID-19. Study details: PBMCs, B-cell-depleted T cells, or T cells provided the cDNA or gDNA that made up the material.

Per the original data handling: Nucleated cell counts were estimated from reference gene primer amplification. Assay used: immunoSEQ multiplex PCR; TCRdb lists only in-frame clones, some missing. From that table come the V and J calls and clone size; the DNA was used to work out D and trimming. This sample has about 160,000 clones, with over 80% found just once. Germline V gene data show CDR1 as KGHDR and CDR2 as SFDVKD. The germline V and J ends were trimmed by 2 bases and 6 bases, with 6 bases remaining between them. The length of the CDR3 is 12 residues. The V gene is TRBV24-1, the J gene TRBJ1-2; D perhaps matches TRBD1 (6 bases). Source material: peripheral blood. This receptor was identified in a woman aged 60-75 years who had recovered from COVID-19. CDR3 in amino acids: CATSDWTDGYTF. The CDR3 DNA reads as TGTGCCACCAGTGATTGGACAGATGGCTACACCTTC.